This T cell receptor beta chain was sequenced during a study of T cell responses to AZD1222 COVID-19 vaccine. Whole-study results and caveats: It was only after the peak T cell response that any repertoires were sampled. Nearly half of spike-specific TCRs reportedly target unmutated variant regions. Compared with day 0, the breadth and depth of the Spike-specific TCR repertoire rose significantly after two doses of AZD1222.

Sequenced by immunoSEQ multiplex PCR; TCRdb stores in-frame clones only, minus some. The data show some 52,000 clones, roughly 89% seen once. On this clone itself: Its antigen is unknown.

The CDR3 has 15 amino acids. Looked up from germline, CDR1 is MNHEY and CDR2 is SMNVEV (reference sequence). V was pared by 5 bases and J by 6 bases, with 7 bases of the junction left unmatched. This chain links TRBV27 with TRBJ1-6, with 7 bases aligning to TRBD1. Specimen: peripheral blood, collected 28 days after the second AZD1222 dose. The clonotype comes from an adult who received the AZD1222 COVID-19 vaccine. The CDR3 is CASSPRGQFNSPLHF. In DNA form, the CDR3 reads TGTGCCAGCAGTCCGCGGGGACAGTTTAATTCACCCCTCCACTTT.